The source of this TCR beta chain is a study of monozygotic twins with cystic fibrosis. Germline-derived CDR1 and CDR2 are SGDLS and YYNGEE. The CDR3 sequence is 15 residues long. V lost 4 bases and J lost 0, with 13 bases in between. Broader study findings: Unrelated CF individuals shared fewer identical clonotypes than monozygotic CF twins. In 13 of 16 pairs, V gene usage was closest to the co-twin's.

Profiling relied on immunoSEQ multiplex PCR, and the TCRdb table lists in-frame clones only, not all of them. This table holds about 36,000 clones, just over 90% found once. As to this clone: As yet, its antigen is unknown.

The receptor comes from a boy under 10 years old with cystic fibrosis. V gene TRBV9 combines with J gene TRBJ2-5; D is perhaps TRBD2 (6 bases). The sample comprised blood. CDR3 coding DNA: TGTGCCAGCAGCCAAGGAGGCGGGGACCAAGAGACCCAGTACTTC. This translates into CASSQGGGDQETQYF. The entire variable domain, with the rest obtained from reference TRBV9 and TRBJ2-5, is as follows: DSGVTQTPKHLITATGQRVTLRCSPRSGDLSVYWYQQSLDQGLQFLIQYYNGEERAKGNILERFSAQQFPDLHSELNLSSLELGDSALYFCASSQGGGDQETQYFGPGTRLLVL.